These 21 T cell receptor beta chains originate from one sample sequenced in a study of blood T cell repertoires in COVID-19. The assay was immunoSEQ multiplex PCR, and TCRdb's table has in-frame clones only and misses some. The data contain a few hundred thousand clones, approximately 89% of them singletons. Sequencing used PBMCs or T cells enriched from blood (not recorded which). The receptor source for this set is a woman in her thirties or forties who had been exposed to COVID-19.

This chain connects TRBV28 to TRBJ1-5; D unresolved. CDR3 length: 15 residues. Deletions cut 2 bases from V and 1 base from J, with 9 bases between. Per germline, CDR1 MDHEN and CDR2 SYDVKM. The CDR3 sequence is CASSLLHGSNQPQHF. As DNA, the CDR3 is TGTGCCAGCAGTTTACTACACGGGAGCAATCAGCCCCAGCATTTT.

This clone was recorded at least ten times. The gene calls are TRBV6-5 and TRBJ2-5; D may be TRBD2 (5 bases). Germline CDR1 and CDR2: MNHEY and SVGAGI. The V and J ends lost 5 bases and 5 bases respectively, with 18 bases between them. The CDR3 is made up of 15 amino acids. In nucleotides, the CDR3 is TGTGCCAGCAGTCCCAGCACAGCGGTCTGGGAGACCCAGTACTTC. Translating gives CASSPSTAVWETQYF.

The rearrangement links TRBV11-3 to TRBJ2-1; a weak D match, TRBD2 (5 bases). V gave up 5 bases and J gave up 2 bases, with 16 bases separating them. The CDR3 spans 16 residues. The germline V gene encodes CDR1 SGHNT and CDR2 YENEEA. CDR3 amino acids: CASSLTIGVPYNEQFF. CDR3 nucleotide sequence: TGTGCCAGCAGCCTGACGATCGGGGTTCCCTACAATGAGCAGTTCTTC. The full variable domain, in which reference TRBV11-3 and TRBJ2-1 provide the parts outside the CDR3, is EAGVVQSPRYKIIEKKQPVAFWCNPISGHNTLYWYLQNLGQGPELLIRYENEEAVDDSQLPKDRFSAERLKGVDSTLKIQPAELGDSAVYLCASSLTIGVPYNEQFFGPGTRLTVL.

J is TRBJ2-3 and V is TRBV15; TRBD1 matches 9 bases. Germline lookup yields CDR1 LNHNV and CDR2 YYDKDF (reference sequence). CDR3 length equals 16 residues. V lost 8 bases and J lost 4; bases outside the gene matches: 13. The CDR3 reads CATSPGTGSIADTQYF. As DNA, the CDR3 is TGTGCCACCTCCCCAGGGACAGGGAGTATTGCAGATACGCAGTATTTT.

J is TRBJ1-1 and V is TRBV7-6; possible D gene TRBD1, 6 bases. With 3 bases removed from V and 1 base from J, the gap between germline ends came to 18 bases. The CDR3 is 17 amino acids. Germline CDR1 and CDR2: SGHVS and FNYEAQ. The CDR3 DNA sequence: TGTGCCAGCAGCTTTAGAGGGGGAGGGGTCGGGAACACTGAAGCTTTCTTT. It codes for CASSFRGGGVGNTEAFF.

This chain joins TRBV27 and TRBJ2-7; TRBD1 is a possible D gene (5 bases). The CDR3 has 13 residues. The V end was cut by 9 bases, the J end by 3 bases, with 15 bases between. Germline V CDR1 and CDR2: MNHEY, SMNVEV (reference sequence). The CDR3: CASKRTSNYEQYF. The CDR3 DNA is TGTGCCAGTAAACGGACATCCAACTACGAGCAGTACTTC.

This chain links TRBV4-1 with TRBJ1-1; D is possibly TRBD1 (5 bases). Looked up from germline, CDR1 is MGHRA and CDR2 is YSYEKL. Trimming took off 2 bases at V and 3 bases at J, with 16 bases between the two ends. This CDR3 comprises 16 residues. The CDR3 DNA reads TGCGCCAGCAGCCAACCCTCGGGGGGATCGTACACTGAAGCTTTCTTT. Translation gives CASSQPSGGSYTEAFF.

The chain links TRBV18 to TRBJ1-2; 9 nucleotides line up with TRBD1. The CDR3 has 15 residues. V was clipped by 6 bases and J by 7 bases; unmatched bases: 12. Germline CDR1 KGHSH, CDR2 LQKENI. The CDR3, as DNA: TGTGCCAGCTCGCGCACTACACAGGGGGCGCTTGGCTACACCTTC. As protein: CASSRTTQGALGYTF.

This clone was found once. The same CDR3 is also encoded by other DNA sequences in this sample. CDR3 nucleotides: TGTGCCAGCTCAGGGAGCTCTAACTATGGCTACACCTTC. Protein product: CASSGSSNYGYTF. V usage is TRBV18 and J usage is TRBJ1-2; D is unresolved. The CDR3 has 13 amino acids. Germline values: CDR1 KGHSH, CDR2 LQKENI. The V end was cut by 5 bases, the J end by 0 bases, with 7 bases between.

The rearrangement links TRBV7-8 to TRBJ2-2, with 11 bases fitting TRBD2. CDR3 size: 17 residues. Trimming cost V 1 base and J 0 bases; bases outside gene matches: 1. Germline CDR1 is SGHVS and CDR2 is FQNEAQ. CDR3 amino acids: CASSLVTSGTNTGELFF. For the CDR3, the DNA is TGTGCCAGCAGCTTAGTGACTAGCGGGACGAACACCGGGGAGCTGTTTTTT.

The rearrangement links TRBV6-5 to TRBJ2-1; weak D call: TRBD1 (5 bases). The CDR3 has 12 residues. Germline loops: CDR1 MNHEY, CDR2 SVGAGI. The ends were cut back, 7 bases at V and 6 bases at J, with 10 bases in the middle. CDR3 bases: TGTGCCAGCAAAACAGGTACCAATGAGCAGTTCTTC. Translating it yields CASKTGTNEQFF.

The V gene is TRBV12-3 or TRBV12-4, the J gene TRBJ2-7, with D maybe TRBD1 (6 bases). This CDR3 is 12 amino acids long. V dropped 10 bases and J dropped 7 bases, with 17 bases sitting between them. CDR3 DNA sequence: TGTGCCACTCAGGACAGTACGCGTGAGCAGTACTTC. Protein sequence: CATQDSTREQYF.

This chain joins TRBV4-3 and TRBJ1-1, with D unclear. This CDR3 spans 16 amino acids. V gave up 0 bases and J gave up 5 bases, with 16 bases separating them. Germline V gene lookup returns CDR1 LGHNA and CDR2 YSLEER. For the CDR3, the DNA is TGCGCCAGCAGCCAAGATTTGGGGAGGTTCGGAACTGAAGCTTTCTTT. It specifies CASSQDLGRFGTEAFF.

The chain combines TRBV25-1 with TRBJ2-5, with D uncertain. Trimming removed 0 bases at V and 2 bases at J, with 13 bases between. Per the germline V gene, CDR1 is MGHDK and CDR2 is SYGVNS. The CDR3 has 16 amino acids. The CDR3 protein is CASSEYEYSGQETQYF. The CDR3 coding sequence is TGTGCCAGCAGTGAATATGAGTACTCAGGTCAAGAGACCCAGTACTTC.

This clone has a handful of counts. At one of its ends the junction is not consistent with the germline gene, which may arise from a read error. This chain links TRBV5-1 with TRBJ2-4; 16 bases are shared with TRBD2. Germline assignment: CDR1 SGHRS and CDR2 YFSETQ. CDR3 length: 18 amino acids. The CDR3 sequence: CASSLTPGTSGRGNIQYF. CDR3 in DNA: TGTGCCAGCAGCTTGACCCCAGGGACTAGCGGGAGGGGAAACATTCAGTACTTC. The full variable domain, with the rest looked up from reference TRBV5-1 and TRBJ2-4, is KAGVTQTPRYLIKTRGQQVTLSCSPISGHRSVSWYQQTPGQGLQFLFEYFSETQRNKGNFPGRFSGRQFSNSRSEMNVSTLELGDSALYLCASSLTPGTSGRGNIQYFGAGTRLSVL.

V usage is TRBV28 and J usage is TRBJ1-2, with TRBD1 matching over 9 bases. This CDR3 is built from 15 residues. Trimming at V came to 4 bases and at J to 3 bases, leaving 6 bases not matched to a gene. Germline values: CDR1 MDHEN, CDR2 SYDVKM. The DNA for the CDR3 is TGTGCCAGCAGTTCGCCGACAGGGGGGCACTATGGCTACACCTTC. It is translated as CASSSPTGGHYGYTF.

The CDR3 DNA is TGTGCCAGCGGCCCCCGTGGGAGGGAAAAACTGTTTTTT. Amino acids: CASGPRGREKLFF. The chain carries TRBV25-1 and TRBJ1-4, with unresolved D. V lost 8 bases and J lost 8, with 15 bases in between. CDR3 length: 13 amino acids. CDR1 and CDR2 from the germline V gene are MGHDK and SYGVNS. Full variable domain (rest looked up from reference TRBV25-1 and TRBJ1-4): EADIYQTPRYLVIGTGKKITLECSQTMGHDKMYWYQQDPGMELHLIHYSYGVNSTEKGDLSSESTVSRIRTEHFPLTLESARPSHTSQYLCASGPRGREKLFFGSGTQLSVL.

The V and J genes are TRBV24-1 and TRBJ2-3; D is possibly TRBD2 (6 bases). Germline V gene lookup returns CDR1 KGHDR and CDR2 SFDVKD. Trimming removed 3 bases at V and 0 bases at J, with 9 bases between. The CDR3 contains 15 residues. The CDR3 DNA follows: TGTGCCACCAGTGATGCGGGACGGAGCACAGATACGCAGTATTTT. It yields the protein CATSDAGRSTDTQYF.

This clone was found a few times. The V and J genes are TRBV6-2 or TRBV6-3 and TRBJ1-2; D not resolved. The V gene's germline CDR1 is MNHEY and CDR2 SVGEGT. The CDR3 length is 14 residues. V gave up 5 bases and J gave up 2 bases, with 12 bases separating them. The CDR3 protein is CASSPTTQNYGYTF. The CDR3 DNA follows: TGTGCCAGCAGTCCGACTACCCAGAACTATGGCTACACCTTC.

The chain has TRBV10-1 and TRBJ2-7, with D perhaps matching TRBD2 (6 bases). This CDR3 has 16 residues. Germline V CDR1 and CDR2: WNHNN, SYGVQD (reference sequence). Deletions cut 11 bases from V and 2 bases from J, with 25 bases between. The CDR3 sequence is CAALGPGLGETYEQYV. The DNA of the CDR3 is TGCGCCGCCCTAGGGCCGGGACTCGGGGAAACCTACGAGCAGTACGTC.

The chain joins TRBV7-9 to TRBJ2-7, with 9 bases lining up with TRBD1. The length of the CDR3 is 14 residues. Trimming took 5 bases from V and 2 from J; bases not matched to a gene: 4. From germline, CDR1 is SEHNR and CDR2 FQNEAQ (reference sequence). The CDR3 DNA reads TGTGCCAGCAGCACAGACAGGGGGACCTACGAGCAGTACTTC. It codes for CASSTDRGTYEQYF.